The 3 T cell receptor beta chains listed next were all sequenced from one sample in a study of graft-versus-host responses after intestinal transplantation. Graft tissue processing released intraepithelial and lamina propria lymphocytes. Here immunoSEQ multiplex PCR was the method, and the copy in TCRdb shows in-frame clones only, minus some. The sample holds 11,000 to 15,000 clones, about 74% seen once. The specimen comprised ileum tissue, sampled 16 days after intestinal transplant. The receptors were gathered from a human patient who received an intestinal transplant, so some T cells may come from the graft donor.

The chain couples TRBV19 to TRBJ2-6, with D uncertain. The V and J ends lost 8 bases and 1 base respectively, with 3 bases between them. The V gene's germline CDR1 is LNHDA and CDR2 SQIVND (reference sequence). The CDR3 consists of 12 residues. CDR3 coding DNA: TGTGCCAGTCTGTCTGGGGCCAACGTCCTGACTTTC. Translated, it gives CASLSGANVLTF.

The rearrangement uses TRBV27 and TRBJ1-1, with 8 bases lining up with TRBD1. In germline, CDR1 is MNHEY, CDR2 SMNVEV (reference sequence). The V gene end was trimmed by 4 bases and the J gene end by 1 base; junction bases not matched to a gene: 2. This CDR3 has 14 residues. In nucleotides, the CDR3 is TGTGCCAGCAGTTCCGGGACAGGGAACACTGAAGCTTTCTTT. It encodes CASSSGTGNTEAFF.

This clone came up a few times. V usage is TRBV4-3 and J usage is TRBJ2-7; 10 nucleotides match TRBD2. CDR1 and CDR2 (germline): LGHNA, YSLEER. After removal of 6 bases from V and 4 bases from J, the junction contained 6 bases not matched to a gene. The CDR3 is made up of 14 amino acids. The CDR3, as DNA: TGCGCCAGCAGTCCATCTAGCGGGGGATACGAGCAGTACTTC. Its translation: CASSPSSGGYEQYF.